This entry features one T cell receptor (beta chain) sequence. This sample was taken from a study of blood T cell repertoires in COVID-19. This table comes from immunoSEQ multiplex PCR, and its TCRdb copy is limited to in-frame clones, with some not included. The sample lists fewer than 250,000 clones; around four fifths were seen once. This TCR derives from a woman in her sixties with active or convalescent COVID-19. Specimen: peripheral blood.

The CDR3: CASSETERGRTDTQYF. CDR3 in DNA: TGCGCCAGCAGTGAGACGGAGCGGGGTCGCACAGATACGCAGTATTTT. V usage is TRBV10-1 and J usage is TRBJ2-3; TRBD2 matches 7 bases. V shed 2 bases, J shed 1 base, and the junction held 6 bases outside the gene matches. Per germline, CDR1 WNHNN and CDR2 SYGVQD (reference sequence). The CDR3 runs to 16 residues.